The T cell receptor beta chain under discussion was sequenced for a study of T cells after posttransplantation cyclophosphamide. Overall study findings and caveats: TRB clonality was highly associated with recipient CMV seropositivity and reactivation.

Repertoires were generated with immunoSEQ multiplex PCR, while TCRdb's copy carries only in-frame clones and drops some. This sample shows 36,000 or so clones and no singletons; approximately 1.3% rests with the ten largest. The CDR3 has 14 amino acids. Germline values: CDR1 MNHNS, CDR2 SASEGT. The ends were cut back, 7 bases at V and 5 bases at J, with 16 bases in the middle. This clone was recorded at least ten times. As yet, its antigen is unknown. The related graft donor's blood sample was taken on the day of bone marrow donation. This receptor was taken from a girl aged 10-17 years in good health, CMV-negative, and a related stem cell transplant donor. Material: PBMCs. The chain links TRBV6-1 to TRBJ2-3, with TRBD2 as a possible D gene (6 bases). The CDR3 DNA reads TGTGCCAGCAAGTCTGGGACTCCCTTAGATACGCAGTATTTT. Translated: CASKSGTPLDTQYF.